What follows is one T cell receptor (beta chain) and its context. What this receptor recognizes is not known. No quality values exist for individual bases; no much larger clone is one base distant. The data are from a study of blood T cell repertoires in COVID-19 (dated by TCRdb to about 2020). For the study in its entirety: Samples from collaborators originated in the United States, Italy and Spain and spanned both the acute and convalescent phases of COVID-19. Deeply sampled blood TCRbeta repertoires from subjects exposed to, actively infected with, or recovered from COVID-19 were included in the dataset. The repertoires were made available in a free public database intended to serve as a resource for research on the immune response to SARS-CoV-2. Sample metadata almost always included a de-identified subject ID, COVID-19 status, age in years and sex. The prospective study material was composed of cDNA or gDNA derived from T cells, B-cell-depleted T cells, or PBMCs. Where available, HLA class I and class II types were obtained from metadata supplied by the sample provider rather than from assay-based typing. The samples were drawn from the first 160 participants of the ongoing ImmuneRACE study and from 950 to 1,500 subjects provided by 6 global collaborators.

Whole blood was collected in K2EDTA tubes by collaborating institutions according to the institutions' own protocols. Collaborator samples were shipped for TCRbeta analysis as frozen whole blood, isolated PBMCs, or DNA extracted from either sample type. The CDR3 spans 17 residues, from the cysteine through the phenylalanine. CDR3 DNA only is kept here, 51 bases in frame from base 1. The germline V end is reduced by 5 bases and the J end by 7 bases; junction bases left unmatched: 14. From a lookup of the germline V gene (reference sequence), CDR1 and CDR2 are LNHNV and YYDKDF. Paper-wide results and their limitations: The quantity of clinical and demographic metadata differed by source and by participant and was supplied without curation.

TCRbeta CDR3 regions were amplified from genomic DNA using the immunoSEQ Assay, a bias-controlled multiplex PCR. Processing in the source paper ran as follows. The number of nucleated cells in each sample was estimated from the amplification of reference gene primers within the assay. To quantify the absolute abundance of each unique TCRbeta CDR3 rearrangement, sequence reads were collapsed and filtered. For each sample, productive Simpson clonality was calculated as the square root of Simpson's diversity index over productive rearrangements. TCRdb re-hosts the immuneACCESS table, in-frame sequences only. Its copies lack some clones; in the studies checked, an unresolved V gene accounts for under half of them, and the cause for the rest is not known. The DNA was the basis for D and trimming; V, J and clone size are from that table. The sample includes about 82,000 clones, with around 88% observed a single time. About 18% of the sample goes to the ten largest clones.

The clonotype originates from an older woman with acute or convalescent COVID-19. The sequenced sample consisted of peripheral blood. The chain joins TRBV15 to TRBJ2-4, with TRBD2 matching 10 junction bases. The CDR3 sequence is CATSLAGDPGGLNIQYF. In nucleotides, the sequence is TGTGCCACCAGCCTAGCGGGGGACCCAGGGGGGTTGAACATTCAGTACTTC.